A single sample gave rise to the 32 T cell receptor beta chains below, sequenced in a study of cytomegalovirus exposure and HLA in healthy donors. Some clones are missing from TCRdb's copy, which holds only in-frame ones; the method was immunoSEQ multiplex PCR. The data hold 250,000 to 350,000 clones, with 75% to 90% observed a single time. The material sequenced was PBMCs. Every receptor here comes from a woman between 18 and 29 years old in good health and CMV-seronegative.

The table lists this clone with a count of one. The chain is built from TRBV11-2 and TRBJ2-7; D ambiguous. Germline V gene lookup returns CDR1 SGHAT and CDR2 FQNNGV. There are 17 residues in the CDR3. Trimming removed 4 bases from V and 5 bases from J, with 24 bases in between. This chain's CDR3 is CASSSPPRVAPADEQYF. CDR3 DNA: TGTGCCAGCAGCTCGCCCCCCCGTGTAGCCCCGGCGGACGAGCAGTACTTC.

The rearrangement links TRBV4-1 to TRBJ2-7, with 10 bases identical to TRBD2. Germline V gives CDR1 MGHRA, CDR2 YSYEKL. This CDR3 is 19 amino acids long. V shed 1 base, J shed 5 bases, and the junction held 17 bases outside the gene matches. For the CDR3, the DNA is TGCGCCAGCAGCCAAGCTTTCCCTTTTGGGTTAGCGGGAGGCGACGAGCAGTACTTC. Residues: CASSQAFPFGLAGGDEQYF.

The chain links TRBV29-1 to TRBJ1-2, with 7 bases aligning to TRBD1. CDR3 size: 13 residues. Trimming took 4 bases from V and 3 from J; bases not matched to a gene: 5. Germline CDR1 is SQVTM and CDR2 is ANQGSEA. The CDR3 protein is CSVATGQDYGYTF. CDR3 nucleotide sequence: TGCAGCGTTGCTACTGGACAGGACTATGGCTACACCTTC. The full variable domain, rest sourced from reference TRBV29-1 and TRBJ1-2, is SAVISQKPSRDICQRGTSLTIQCQVDSQVTMMFWYRQQPGQSLTLIATANQGSEATYESGFVIDKFPISRPNLTFSTLTVSNMSPEDSSIYLCSVATGQDYGYTFGSGTRLTVV.

This clone has a single count. This rearrangement joins TRBV7-6 to TRBJ2-1; TRBD2 matches at 13 bases. This CDR3 is 19 amino acids long. Trimming at V came to 4 bases and at J to 10 bases, leaving 19 bases not matched to a gene. Germline CDR1 is SGHVS and CDR2 is FNYEAQ. CDR3 nucleotide sequence: TGTGCCAGCAGCTCTAACCCCCTACTAGCGGGAGGGCCAGGAGACGAGCAGTTCTTC. It translates to CASSSNPLLAGGPGDEQFF. The variable domain in full, with the rest retrieved from reference TRBV7-6 and TRBJ2-1, is GAGVSQSPRYKVTKRGQDVALRCDPISGHVSLYWYRQALGQGPEFLTYFNYEAQQDKSGLPNDRFSAERPEGSISTLTIQRTEQRDSAMYRCASSSNPLLAGGPGDEQFFGPGTRLTVL.

The V and J genes are TRBV29-1 and TRBJ1-1; D might be TRBD1 (5 bases). The CDR3 covers 12 residues. V was shortened by 8 bases and J by 4 bases, with 14 bases between the two germline ends. Germline-derived CDR1 and CDR2 are SQVTM and ANQGSEA. DNA for the CDR3: TGCAGCTGCAGCGGGGGGAGCACTGAAGCTTTCTTT. Translation gives CSCSGGSTEAFF.

This chain uses TRBV29-1 with TRBJ2-3; 8 bases agree with TRBD1. Trimming cost V 4 bases and J 1 base; bases outside gene matches: 4. The CDR3 covers 14 residues. Germline V CDR1 and CDR2: SQVTM, ANQGSEA. CDR3 region: CSVGPGQGTDTQYF. The CDR3 bases are TGCAGCGTTGGTCCGGGACAGGGCACAGATACGCAGTATTTT.

V usage is TRBV9 and J usage is TRBJ2-6; D possibly corresponds to TRBD2 (5 bases). The CDR3 is 15 amino acids. Looked up from germline, CDR1 is SGDLS and CDR2 is YYNGEE. V lost 3 bases and J 4 bases, leaving 11 bases between the germline ends. CDR3 coding DNA: TGTGCCAGCAGCGGGGGAGTCCCCGGGGCCAACGTCCTGACTTTC. It encodes CASSGGVPGANVLTF.

The chain has TRBV2 and TRBJ2-5; tentative D call: TRBD1 (5 bases). Trimming cost V 6 bases and J 5 bases, with 16 bases left between them. The length of the CDR3 is 14 residues. Germline assignment: CDR1 SNHLY and CDR2 FYNNEI. The CDR3 region has the DNA TGTGCCAGCAGACTGACAGCCCCGCAGGAGACCCAGTACTTC. Translating it yields CASRLTAPQETQYF.

The V call is TRBV27, the J call TRBJ2-7; D perhaps matches TRBD1 (6 bases). V lost 3 bases and J 2 bases, leaving 29 bases between the germline ends. CDR3 size: 20 residues. Looked up from germline, CDR1 is MNHEY and CDR2 is SMNVEV (reference sequence). CDR3 in DNA: TGTGCCAGCAGTTTTAGCGCGACAACAGGGCCCGGGATCCCCCCCTACGAGCAGTACTTC. Translated: CASSFSATTGPGIPPYEQYF.

The chain uses TRBV5-4 and TRBJ2-2; D might be TRBD2 (5 bases). V lost 3 bases and J 6 bases, leaving 9 bases between the germline ends. In germline, CDR1 is SGHNT, CDR2 YYREEE (reference sequence). The CDR3 loop spans 13 amino acids. The CDR3 sequence is CASSWTEAGELFF. The CDR3 bases are TGTGCCAGCAGCTGGACGGAGGCCGGGGAGCTGTTTTTT.

On this clone: Other nucleotide sequences in the sample specify the same CDR3. The chain links TRBV29-1 to TRBJ2-2; D is unclear. The germline CDR1 and CDR2 sequences are SQVTM and ANQGSEA. There are 12 residues in the CDR3. Deletions cut 1 base from V and 4 bases from J, with 4 bases between. The CDR3 region has the DNA TGCAGCGTTGAAGCGGGCACCGGGGAGCTGTTTTTT. This translates into CSVEAGTGELFF.

The chain uses TRBV9 and TRBJ1-5; maybe TRBD1 (5 bases). V was clipped by 4 bases and J by 5 bases, with 22 bases between them. The germline CDR1 and CDR2 sequences are SGDLS and YYNGEE. This CDR3 comprises 17 residues. The CDR3 loop is CASSSNHEDTLDQPQHF. The CDR3, as DNA: TGTGCCAGCAGCTCAAACCACGAGGACACGCTCGATCAGCCCCAGCATTTT.

The CDR3 protein is CASRPPTAEQFF. The CDR3 DNA is TGTGCCAGCAGACCTCCGACAGCTGAGCAGTTCTTC. V and J are TRBV6-6 and TRBJ2-1, with a weak D call TRBD1 (5 bases). The germline gives CDR1 MNHNY, CDR2 SVGAGI (reference sequence). V gave up 6 bases and J gave up 9 bases, with 12 bases separating them. The CDR3 totals 12 residues.

The genes are TRBV4-3 and TRBJ2-5, with D hard to call. The CDR3 length is 14 residues. Trimming stripped 0 bases from V and 3 bases from J, with 8 bases between. Germline V lookup: CDR1 LGHNA, CDR2 YSLEER. In DNA form, the CDR3 reads TGCGCCAGCAGCCAAGATTTTGCGGAAGAGACCCAGTACTTC. It yields the protein CASSQDFAEETQYF.

V usage is TRBV7-9 and J usage is TRBJ1-1; 7 nucleotides match TRBD1. The CDR3 runs 16 residues. Germline V gene sequence: CDR1 SEHNR, CDR2 FQNEAQ (reference sequence). J lost 4 bases, V lost 2 bases, and 10 bases had no gene match. CDR3 in amino acids: CASSLYTGVLLTEAFF. CDR3 nucleotide sequence: TGTGCCAGCAGCTTATATACAGGGGTTCTCCTCACTGAAGCTTTCTTT.

Only a few counts were recorded for this clone. The rearrangement uses TRBV5-4 and TRBJ1-2; perhaps TRBD1 as D (6 bases). The germline V gene has CDR1 SGHNT and CDR2 YYREEE (reference sequence). This CDR3 contains 13 residues. V shed 5 bases and J shed 8 bases, with 16 bases lying between them. CDR3 bases: TGTGCCAGCAGTATCGGGGGGCAAGTGGGCTACACCTTC. Translation gives CASSIGGQVGYTF. Combining the CDR3 with reference TRBV5-4 and TRBJ1-2 gives the whole variable domain ETGVTQSPTHLIKTRGQQVTLRCSSQSGHNTVSWYQQALGQGPQFIFQYYREEENGRGNFPPRFSGLQFPNYSSELNVNALELDDSALYLCASSIGGQVGYTFGSGTRLTVV.

The CDR3 sequence: CASSQGGASNEQFF. The CDR3 DNA follows: TGTGCCAGCAGCCAGGGGGGCGCGTCCAATGAGCAGTTCTTC. The rearrangement links TRBV11-3 to TRBJ2-1; the D gene is possibly TRBD1 (7 bases). V was clipped by 5 bases and J by 6 bases, with 14 bases between them. The CDR3 loop spans 14 amino acids. Germline V gene data show CDR1 as SGHNT and CDR2 as YENEEA.

J is TRBJ2-5 and V is TRBV5-1, with TRBD2 matching 14 bases. V lost 4 bases and J lost 0; bases outside the gene matches: 14. In germline, CDR1 is SGHRS, CDR2 YFSETQ. The CDR3 loop spans 20 amino acids. In nucleotides, the CDR3 is TGCGCCAGCAGCCTTATTCCGGGACTAGCGGGAGTTAGGTACCAAGAGACCCAGTACTTC. Its protein is CASSLIPGLAGVRYQETQYF.

This clone appeared a single time. The rearrangement links TRBV6-5 to TRBJ2-2; unclear D gene. V lost 7 bases, J lost 3 bases, and 9 bases lay in between. There are 13 residues in the CDR3. CDR1 and CDR2 (germline): MNHEY, SVGAGI. The CDR3 nucleotides are TGTGCCAGCATTAACAGAGACACCGGGGAGCTGTTTTTT. Translating it yields CASINRDTGELFF.

This chain links TRBV9 with TRBJ2-7; 13 bases are shared with TRBD2. V shed 0 bases, J shed 2 bases, and the junction held 5 bases outside the gene matches. Per the germline V gene, CDR1 is SGDLS and CDR2 is YYNGEE. This CDR3 has 17 amino acids. CDR3 loop: CASSVEGLAGPTYEQYF. In DNA form, the CDR3 reads TGTGCCAGCAGCGTAGAGGGACTAGCGGGACCGACCTACGAGCAGTACTTC.

The chain uses TRBV6-6 and TRBJ2-3; no definite D call. The CDR3 loop spans 12 amino acids. Trimming pared 2 bases from V and 2 bases from J, leaving 2 bases between. Germline assignment: CDR1 MNHNY and CDR2 SVGAGI (reference sequence). This CDR3 reads CASSYLTDTQYF. Written as DNA, the CDR3 is TGTGCCAGCAGTTACCTCACAGATACGCAGTATTTT.

This clone was seen a single time. The CDR3 DNA reads as TGCGCCAGCAGCTTTGAGTTGGGGCGAAAACTGTTTTTT. Translation gives CASSFELGRKLFF. The V and J genes are TRBV5-1 and TRBJ1-4; TRBD1 is a possible D gene (5 bases). This CDR3 has 13 residues. From germline, CDR1 is SGHRS and CDR2 YFSETQ. V shed 2 bases and J shed 10 bases, with 12 bases lying between them. The full variable domain, completed using reference TRBV5-1 and TRBJ1-4, is KAGVTQTPRYLIKTRGQQVTLSCSPISGHRSVSWYQQTPGQGLQFLFEYFSETQRNKGNFPGRFSGRQFSNSRSEMNVSTLELGDSALYLCASSFELGRKLFFGSGTQLSVL.

The rearrangement uses TRBV28 and TRBJ1-1; D ambiguous. The CDR3 loop spans 10 amino acids. Germline V gene lookup returns CDR1 MDHEN and CDR2 SYDVKM. V shed 2 bases and J shed 14 bases, with 9 bases lying between them. The CDR3 protein is CASSLQAVFF. In nucleotides, the CDR3 is TGTGCCAGCAGTTTACAAGCGGTATTCTTT.

The rearrangement links TRBV6-5 to TRBJ2-2, with TRBD1 matching 7 bases. Germline CDR1 and CDR2: MNHEY and SVGAGI. The CDR3 contains 15 residues. Trimming took 4 bases from V and 7 from J; bases not matched to a gene: 9. The CDR3 loop is CASSSPTGSGGELFF. CDR3 sequence (DNA): TGTGCCAGCAGTTCCCCGACAGGGTCCGGCGGGGAGCTGTTTTTT.

This chain joins TRBV7-8 and TRBJ1-4, with TRBD1 as a possible D gene (6 bases). CDR1 and CDR2 from the germline V gene are SGHVS and FQNEAQ. The CDR3 loop spans 17 amino acids. V was cut by 5 bases and J by 4 bases, with 20 bases left in between. CDR3 bases: TGTGCCAGCAGCCCAAGAGAGGCGGACAGTCTTAATGAAAAACTGTTTTTT. Its protein is CASSPREADSLNEKLFF.

This chain connects TRBV27 to TRBJ1-1; a weak D match, TRBD1 (5 bases). This CDR3 region has 13 residues. V dropped 7 bases and J dropped 1 base, with 10 bases sitting between them. The germline gives CDR1 MNHEY, CDR2 SMNVEV (reference sequence). The CDR3 bases are TGTGCCAGCACCCAGGGATCGAACACTGAAGCTTTCTTT. Translating gives CASTQGSNTEAFF.

The CDR3, as DNA: TGTGCCAGCAGCGCACAGGGGTTAGGCGAAAAACTGTTTTTT. Residues: CASSAQGLGEKLFF. The chain combines TRBV5-4 with TRBJ1-4, with 7 bases aligning to TRBD1. In germline, CDR1 is SGHNT, CDR2 YYREEE (reference sequence). The ends lost 4 bases at V and 8 bases at J; junction bases unmatched: 8. The CDR3 covers 14 residues.

This clone has ten or more counts. The V gene is TRBV2, the J gene TRBJ1-1; TRBD1 agrees at 8 bases. Germline assignment: CDR1 SNHLY and CDR2 FYNNEI. Unmatched junction bases numbered 8, after V lost 4 bases and J lost 4 bases. The CDR3 has 15 amino acids. The CDR3 bases are TGTGCCAGCAGTGTCCGGCCAGGGGGCCGCACTGAAGCTTTCTTT. It specifies CASSVRPGGRTEAFF.

This chain links TRBV9 with TRBJ1-2, with D unclear. The V gene lost 4 bases and the J gene lost 2 bases, with 15 bases spanning the gap. Germline V gene lookup returns CDR1 SGDLS and CDR2 YYNGEE. This CDR3 spans 15 amino acids. The CDR3 reads CASSPKTGANYGYTF. The CDR3 nucleotides read TGTGCCAGCAGCCCCAAGACTGGTGCCAACTATGGCTACACCTTC.

With regard to this clone: The junction does not match germline at one end; this may be a read error. This chain links TRBV18 with TRBJ1-1; D remains ambiguous. The CDR3 extends over 13 amino acids. The V gene's germline CDR1 is KGHSH and CDR2 LQKENI. The CDR3 protein is CASSLPGNAEAFF. As DNA, the CDR3 is TGTGCCAGCTCACTCCCCGGGAACGCTGAAGCTTTCTTT.

The V gene is TRBV6-5, the J gene TRBJ1-2, with a tentative D call TRBD1 (6 bases). Trimming removed 0 bases at V and 3 bases at J, with 11 bases between. This CDR3 contains 15 residues. Germline-derived CDR1 and CDR2 are MNHEY and SVGAGI. This chain's CDR3 is CASSYSRPGDYGYTF. CDR3 DNA: TGTGCCAGCAGTTACTCCCGGCCAGGGGACTATGGCTACACCTTC.

The chain joins TRBV4-1 to TRBJ2-1; D gene uncertain. Germline V CDR1 and CDR2: MGHRA, YSYEKL. V was trimmed by 4 bases and J by 10 bases, leaving 17 bases between them. This CDR3 spans 14 amino acids. CDR3 sequence: CASSRGPEGYEQFF. The CDR3 region has the DNA TGCGCCAGCAGCCGAGGCCCCGAAGGCTACGAGCAGTTCTTC.